This TCR beta chain was observed in a study of cytomegalovirus exposure and HLA in healthy donors. Study results and caveats: TCR beta V segments were, for the most part, productive about 87% or about 30% of the time in an earlier analysis.

Per germline, CDR1 SGHRS and CDR2 YFSETQ. The CDR3 loop spans 16 amino acids. The V end was cut by 5 bases, the J end by 5 bases, with 22 bases between. The PCR made use of 60 Vbeta and 13 Jbeta primers. As processed by the authors: A follow-up analysis tallied some 80 million unique TCR beta chains, roughly 11 million shared. Generated by immunoSEQ multiplex PCR, the TCRdb table keeps only in-frame clones and is missing some. From that table come the V and J calls and clone size; the DNA was used to work out D and trimming. The sample includes approximately 100,000 clones, more than 60% of them seen just once. Of note for this clone: Its antigen is currently unknown.

J is TRBJ1-2 and V is TRBV5-1; D might be TRBD1 (5 bases). Specimen: PBMCs. The clonotype was recovered from a man aged 55 to 70 in good health and CMV-seronegative. The CDR3 sequence: CASSPNLGQNIYGYTF. In DNA, the CDR3 is TGCGCCAGCAGTCCGAATTTGGGGCAGAACATATATGGCTACACCTTC.